The T cell receptor beta chain described here comes from a study of blood T cell repertoires in COVID-19. Looking at the study overall: Sources were T cells, B-cell-depleted T cells, or PBMCs; the material itself was cDNA or gDNA.

As processed by the authors: Counts of nucleated cells, estimated from reference gene primer amplification, were obtained. TCRdb keeps only in-frame clones here, not all; method: immunoSEQ multiplex PCR. D and trimming were read from the DNA, whereas the V and J calls and clone size are those reported in that table. Of approximately 110,000 clones listed, approximately 70% are singletons. Unmatched junction bases numbered 5, after V lost 0 bases and J lost 7 bases. Germline V gene lookup returns CDR1 SGHNT and CDR2 YYREEE (reference sequence). The CDR3 is made up of 16 amino acids. The material sequenced was peripheral blood. This chain connects TRBV5-4 to TRBJ2-1; TRBD2 matches at 12 bases. The TCR sequence derives from an elderly man with acute or convalescent COVID-19. The DNA for the CDR3 is TGTGCCAGCAGCTTGGACCCTAGCGGGAGGGTTAATGAGCAGTTCTTC. Translating gives CASSLDPSGRVNEQFF.